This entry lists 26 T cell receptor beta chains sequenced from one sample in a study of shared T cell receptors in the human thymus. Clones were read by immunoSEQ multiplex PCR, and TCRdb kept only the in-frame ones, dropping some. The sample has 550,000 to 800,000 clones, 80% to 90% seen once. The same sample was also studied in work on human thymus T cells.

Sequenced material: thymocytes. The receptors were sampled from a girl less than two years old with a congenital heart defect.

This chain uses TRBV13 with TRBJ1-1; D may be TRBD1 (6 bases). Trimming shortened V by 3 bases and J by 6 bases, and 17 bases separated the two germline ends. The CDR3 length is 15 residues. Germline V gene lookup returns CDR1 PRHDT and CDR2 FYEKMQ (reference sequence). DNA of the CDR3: TGTGCCAGCAGCTTCCCCCAACTGACAGGATCTGAAGCTTTCTTT. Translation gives CASSFPQLTGSEAFF. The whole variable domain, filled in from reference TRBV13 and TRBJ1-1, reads AAGVIQSPRHLIKEKRETATLKCYPIPRHDTVYWYQQGPGQDPQFLISFYEKMQSDKGSIPDRFSAQQFSDYHSELNMSSLELGDSALYFCASSFPQLTGSEAFFGQGTRLTVV.

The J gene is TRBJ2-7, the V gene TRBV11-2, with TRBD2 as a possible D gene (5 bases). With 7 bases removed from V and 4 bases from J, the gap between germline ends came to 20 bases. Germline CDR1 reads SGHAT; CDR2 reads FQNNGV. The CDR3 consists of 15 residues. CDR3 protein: CASTVHRLGGYEQYF. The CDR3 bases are TGTGCCAGCACCGTCCATCGCCTTGGCGGGTACGAGCAGTACTTC.

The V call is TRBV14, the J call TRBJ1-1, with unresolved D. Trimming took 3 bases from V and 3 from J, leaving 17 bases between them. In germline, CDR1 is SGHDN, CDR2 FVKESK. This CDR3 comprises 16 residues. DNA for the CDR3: TGTGCCAGCAGCCACGGCTCCCGATGGAGGGACACTGAAGCTTTCTTT. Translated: CASSHGSRWRDTEAFF. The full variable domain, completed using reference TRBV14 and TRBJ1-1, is EAGVTQFPSHSVIEKGQTVTLRCDPISGHDNLYWYRRVMGKEIKFLLHFVKESKQDESGMPNNRFLAERTGGTYSTLKVQPAELEDSGVYFCASSHGSRWRDTEAFFGQGTRLTVV.

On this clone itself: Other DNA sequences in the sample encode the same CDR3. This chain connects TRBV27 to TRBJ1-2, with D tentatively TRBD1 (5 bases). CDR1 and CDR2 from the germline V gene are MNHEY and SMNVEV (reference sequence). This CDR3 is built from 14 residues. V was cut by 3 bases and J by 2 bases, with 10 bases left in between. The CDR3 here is CASSLGGSNYGYTF. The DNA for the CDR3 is TGTGCCAGCAGTTTGGGGGGGTCCAACTATGGCTACACCTTC.

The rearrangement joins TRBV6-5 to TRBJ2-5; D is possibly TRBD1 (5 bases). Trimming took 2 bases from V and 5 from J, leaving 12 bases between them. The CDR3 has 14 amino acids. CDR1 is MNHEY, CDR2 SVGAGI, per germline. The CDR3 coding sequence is TGTGCCAGCAGTTACACCATCAGGGCTGAGACCCAGTACTTC. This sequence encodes CASSYTIRAETQYF.

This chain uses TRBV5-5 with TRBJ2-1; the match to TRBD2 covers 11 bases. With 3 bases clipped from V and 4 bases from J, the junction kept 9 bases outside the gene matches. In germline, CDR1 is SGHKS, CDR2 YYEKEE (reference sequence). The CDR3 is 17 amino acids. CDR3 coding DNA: TGTGCCAGCAGCTCGCAGATACCTAGCGGGGGGTACAATGAGCAGTTCTTC. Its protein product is CASSSQIPSGGYNEQFF.

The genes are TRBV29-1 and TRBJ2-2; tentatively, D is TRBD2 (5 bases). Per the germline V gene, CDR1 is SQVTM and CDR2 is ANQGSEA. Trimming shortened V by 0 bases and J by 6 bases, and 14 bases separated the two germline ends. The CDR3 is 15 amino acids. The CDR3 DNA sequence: TGCAGCGTTGAAGATCCGTCCGGGGTGGCCGGGGAGCTGTTTTTT. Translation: CSVEDPSGVAGELFF.

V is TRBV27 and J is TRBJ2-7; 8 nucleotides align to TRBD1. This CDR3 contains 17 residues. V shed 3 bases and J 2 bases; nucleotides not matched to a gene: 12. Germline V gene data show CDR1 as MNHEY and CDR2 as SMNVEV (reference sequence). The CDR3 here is CASSFGPAGGLPYEQYF. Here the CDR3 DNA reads TGTGCCAGCAGTTTTGGGCCCGCAGGGGGCTTACCCTACGAGCAGTACTTC.

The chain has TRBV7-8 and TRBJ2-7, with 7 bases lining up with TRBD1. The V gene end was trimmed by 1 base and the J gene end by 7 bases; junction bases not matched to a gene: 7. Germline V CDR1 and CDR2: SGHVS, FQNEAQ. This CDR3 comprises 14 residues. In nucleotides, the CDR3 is TGTGCCAGCAGCTTAGTACCAGGGGGTGGGGAGCAGTACTTC. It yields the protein CASSLVPGGGEQYF.

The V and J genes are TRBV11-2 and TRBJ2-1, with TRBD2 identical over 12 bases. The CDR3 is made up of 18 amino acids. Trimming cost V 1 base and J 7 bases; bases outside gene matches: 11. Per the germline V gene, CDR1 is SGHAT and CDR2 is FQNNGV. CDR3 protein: CASSLGLAGGPRVNEQFF. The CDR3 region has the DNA TGTGCCAGCAGCTTAGGCCTAGCGGGGGGGCCGAGGGTAAATGAGCAGTTCTTC. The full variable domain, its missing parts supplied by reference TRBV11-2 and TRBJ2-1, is EAGVAQSPRYKIIEKRQSVAFWCNPISGHATLYWYQQILGQGPKLLIQFQNNGVVDDSQLPKDRFSAERLKGVDSTLKIQPAKLEDSAVYLCASSLGLAGGPRVNEQFFGPGTRLTVL.

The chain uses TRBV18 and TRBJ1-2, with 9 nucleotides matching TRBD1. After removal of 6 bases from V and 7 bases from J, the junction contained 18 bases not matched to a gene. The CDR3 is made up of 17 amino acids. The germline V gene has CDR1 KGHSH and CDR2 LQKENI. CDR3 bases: TGTGCCAGCTCTCCCGGGACAGGGACCCTCGTTATTGGTGGCTACACCTTC. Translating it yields CASSPGTGTLVIGGYTF.

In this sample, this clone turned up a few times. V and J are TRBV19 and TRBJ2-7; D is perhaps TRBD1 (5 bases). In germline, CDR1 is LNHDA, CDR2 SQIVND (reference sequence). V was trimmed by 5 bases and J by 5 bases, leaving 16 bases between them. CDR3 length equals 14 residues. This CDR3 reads CASSRPGRADEQYF. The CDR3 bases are TGTGCCAGTAGTCGGCCGGGCAGGGCTGACGAGCAGTACTTC. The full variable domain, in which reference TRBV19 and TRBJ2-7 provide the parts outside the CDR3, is DGGITQSPKYLFRKEGQNVTLSCEQNLNHDAMYWYRQDPGQGLRLIYYSQIVNDFQKGDIAEGYSVSREKKESFPLTVTSAQKNPTAFYLCASSRPGRADEQYFGPGTRLTVT.

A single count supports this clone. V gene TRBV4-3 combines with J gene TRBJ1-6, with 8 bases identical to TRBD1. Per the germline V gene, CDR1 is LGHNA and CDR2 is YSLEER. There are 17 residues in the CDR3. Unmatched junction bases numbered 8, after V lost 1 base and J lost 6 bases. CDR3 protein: CASSQVFRDRPNSPLHF. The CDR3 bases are TGCGCCAGCAGCCAAGTCTTCCGGGACAGGCCTAATTCACCCCTCCACTTT.

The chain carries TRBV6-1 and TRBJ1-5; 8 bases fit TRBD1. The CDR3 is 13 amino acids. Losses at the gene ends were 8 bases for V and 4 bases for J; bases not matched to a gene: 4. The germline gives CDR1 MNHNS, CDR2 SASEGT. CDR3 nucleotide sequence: TGTGCCAGCGCGGGACAGGTGAATCAGCCCCAGCATTTT. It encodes CASAGQVNQPQHF.

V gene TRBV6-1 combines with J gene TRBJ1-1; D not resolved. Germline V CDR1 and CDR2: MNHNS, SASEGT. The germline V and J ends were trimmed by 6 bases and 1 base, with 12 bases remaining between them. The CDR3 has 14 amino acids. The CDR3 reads CASRTTLKNTEAFF. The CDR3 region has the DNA TGTGCCAGCAGAACCACCCTAAAGAACACTGAAGCTTTCTTT.

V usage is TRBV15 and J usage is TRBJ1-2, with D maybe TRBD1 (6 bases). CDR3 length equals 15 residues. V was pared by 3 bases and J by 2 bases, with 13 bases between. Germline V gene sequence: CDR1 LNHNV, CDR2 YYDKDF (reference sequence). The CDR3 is CATSSRTGTNYGYTF. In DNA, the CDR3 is TGTGCCACCAGCAGCCGTACGGGGACAAACTATGGCTACACCTTC. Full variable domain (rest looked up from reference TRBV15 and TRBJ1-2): DAMVIQNPRYQVTQFGKPVTLSCSQTLNHNVMYWYQQKSSQAPKLLFHYYDKDFNNEADTPDNFQSRRPNTSFCFLDIRSPGLGDTAMYLCATSSRTGTNYGYTFGSGTRLTVV.

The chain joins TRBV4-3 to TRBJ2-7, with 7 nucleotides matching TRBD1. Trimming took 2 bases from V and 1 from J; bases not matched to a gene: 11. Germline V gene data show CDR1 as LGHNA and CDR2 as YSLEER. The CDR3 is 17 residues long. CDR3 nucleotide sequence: TGCGCCAGCAGCCAACGGAAACGGGACAGCCAGTCCTACGAGCAGTACTTC. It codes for CASSQRKRDSQSYEQYF.

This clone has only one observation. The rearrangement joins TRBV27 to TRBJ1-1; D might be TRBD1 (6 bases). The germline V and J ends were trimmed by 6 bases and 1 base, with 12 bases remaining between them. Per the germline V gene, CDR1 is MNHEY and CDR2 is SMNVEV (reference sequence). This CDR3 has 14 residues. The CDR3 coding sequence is TGTGCCAGCAGACCACAGGGTCAGAACACTGAAGCTTTCTTT. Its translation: CASRPQGQNTEAFF.

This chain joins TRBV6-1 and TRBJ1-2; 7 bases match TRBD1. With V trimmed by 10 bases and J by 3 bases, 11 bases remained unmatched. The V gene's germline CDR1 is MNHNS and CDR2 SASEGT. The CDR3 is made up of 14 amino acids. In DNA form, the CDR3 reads TGTGCCATAGGGGACAGCTTGGGGGACTATGGCTACACCTTC. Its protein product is CAIGDSLGDYGYTF.

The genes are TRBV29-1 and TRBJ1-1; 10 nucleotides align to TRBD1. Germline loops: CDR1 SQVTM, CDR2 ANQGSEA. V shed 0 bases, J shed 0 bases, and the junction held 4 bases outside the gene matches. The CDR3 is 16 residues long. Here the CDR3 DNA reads TGCAGCGTTGAAGATAGGACAGGGGGACTGAACACTGAAGCTTTCTTT. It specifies CSVEDRTGGLNTEAFF.

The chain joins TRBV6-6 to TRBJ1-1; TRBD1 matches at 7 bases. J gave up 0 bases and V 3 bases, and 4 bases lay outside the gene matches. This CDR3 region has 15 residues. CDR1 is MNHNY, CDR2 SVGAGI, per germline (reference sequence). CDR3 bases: TGTGCCAGCAGTTATTCGGGACAGCTGAACACTGAAGCTTTCTTT. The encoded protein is CASSYSGQLNTEAFF.

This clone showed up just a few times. For the CDR3, the DNA is TGCGCCAGCAGCCAAGTCAGTAGGGACACCACCTTCACAGATACGCAGTATTTT. As protein: CASSQVSRDTTFTDTQYF. The chain links TRBV4-3 to TRBJ2-3; D perhaps matches TRBD1 (6 bases). CDR1 is LGHNA and CDR2 is YSLEER in the germline V gene. V was clipped by 1 base and J by 2 bases, with 19 bases between them. The CDR3 consists of 18 residues.

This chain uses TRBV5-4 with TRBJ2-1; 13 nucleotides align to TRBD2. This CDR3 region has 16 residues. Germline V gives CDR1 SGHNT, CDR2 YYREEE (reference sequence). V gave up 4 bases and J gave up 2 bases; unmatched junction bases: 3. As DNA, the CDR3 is TGTGCCAGCAGCATGACTAGCGGGGGGCCCTACAATGAGCAGTTCTTC. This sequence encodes CASSMTSGGPYNEQFF. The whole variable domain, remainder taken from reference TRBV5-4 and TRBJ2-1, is ETGVTQSPTHLIKTRGQQVTLRCSSQSGHNTVSWYQQALGQGPQFIFQYYREEENGRGNFPPRFSGLQFPNYSSELNVNALELDDSALYLCASSMTSGGPYNEQFFGPGTRLTVL.

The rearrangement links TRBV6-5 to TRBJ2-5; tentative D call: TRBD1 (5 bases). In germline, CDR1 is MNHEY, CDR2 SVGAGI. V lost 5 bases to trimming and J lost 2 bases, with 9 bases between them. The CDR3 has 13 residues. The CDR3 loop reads CASSRQLQETQYF. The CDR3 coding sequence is TGTGCCAGCAGTAGACAGCTTCAAGAGACCCAGTACTTC.

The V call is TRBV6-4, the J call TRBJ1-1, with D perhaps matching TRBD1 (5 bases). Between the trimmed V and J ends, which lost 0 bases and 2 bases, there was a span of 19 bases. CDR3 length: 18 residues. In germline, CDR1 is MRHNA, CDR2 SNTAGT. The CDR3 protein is CASSDSRDSRRRNTEAFF. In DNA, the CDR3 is TGTGCCAGCAGTGACTCTCGGGACTCAAGGAGGAGAAACACTGAAGCTTTCTTT.

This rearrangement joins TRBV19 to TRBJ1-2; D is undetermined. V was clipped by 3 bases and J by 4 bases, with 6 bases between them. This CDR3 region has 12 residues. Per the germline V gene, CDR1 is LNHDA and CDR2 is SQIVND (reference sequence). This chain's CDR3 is CASSIPSYGYTF. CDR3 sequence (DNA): TGTGCCAGTAGTATCCCGTCCTATGGCTACACCTTC.